Each of the 28 T cell receptor beta chains below was sequenced from the same sample in a study of blood T cell repertoires in COVID-19. The repertoire was sequenced with immunoSEQ multiplex PCR; TCRdb's copy has only in-frame clones and lacks some. Among about 180,000 clones listed, about four fifths were seen once. Sequencing was done on a sample of peripheral blood. Every receptor here comes from a human donor in a cohort sampled during active COVID-19.

The chain has TRBV3-1 (or the pseudogene TRBV3-2) and TRBJ2-5; perhaps TRBD2 as D (7 bases). V lost 0 bases to trimming and J lost 7 bases, with 18 bases between them. The CDR3 totals 16 residues. Germline values: CDR1 LGHDT, CDR2 YNNKEL (reference sequence). This CDR3 is CASSQDFGGGLGTQYF. The CDR3 DNA sequence: TGTGCCAGCAGCCAAGATTTCGGCGGGGGCTTAGGGACCCAGTACTTC.

The V call is TRBV11-2, the J call TRBJ2-1; TRBD1 might be the D (6 bases). Germline CDR1 and CDR2: SGHAT and FQNNGV. CDR3 length equals 16 residues. Trimming took 5 bases from V and 0 from J, leaving 14 bases between them. The CDR3 sequence is CASSTDRSISYNEQFF. The CDR3 DNA is TGTGCCAGCAGCACAGACAGGAGCATCTCCTACAATGAGCAGTTCTTC. Looking up the rest from reference TRBV11-2 and TRBJ2-1 gives the full variable domain: EAGVAQSPRYKIIEKRQSVAFWCNPISGHATLYWYQQILGQGPKLLIQFQNNGVVDDSQLPKDRFSAERLKGVDSTLKIQPAKLEDSAVYLCASSTDRSISYNEQFFGPGTRLTVL.

The J gene is TRBJ2-1, the V gene TRBV19, with D perhaps TRBD1 (5 bases). The CDR3 loop spans 14 amino acids. Germline V gene sequence: CDR1 LNHDA, CDR2 SQIVND (reference sequence). Trimming stripped 7 bases from V and 7 bases from J, with 17 bases between. CDR3 in DNA: TGTGCCAGTACCCCCGCAGGGCGTAGGAATGAGCAGTTCTTC. Its protein product is CASTPAGRRNEQFF.

The gene calls are TRBV9 and TRBJ2-3; 9 nucleotides agree with TRBD2. This CDR3 comprises 16 residues. Germline values: CDR1 SGDLS, CDR2 YYNGEE. The J segment lost 3 bases and the V segment lost 0 bases, leaving 5 bases of the junction unmatched. The CDR3 DNA is TGTGCCAGCAGCGTAGTTAGCGGGGGATTGACAGATACGCAGTATTTT. Protein: CASSVVSGGLTDTQYF.

This clone appeared a few times. The rearrangement uses TRBV7-6 and TRBJ2-5; 7 bases are shared with TRBD1. CDR1 and CDR2 from the germline V gene are SGHVS and FNYEAQ. The CDR3 loop spans 13 amino acids. V trimming: 3 bases; J trimming: 2 bases; junction bases outside the gene matches: 0. The CDR3 region has the DNA TGTGCCAGCAGCTTGGGACAGCAAGAGACCCAGTACTTC. This encodes CASSLGQQETQYF.

V is TRBV6-5 and J is TRBJ1-1; the match to TRBD1 covers 10 bases. The germline CDR1 and CDR2 sequences are MNHEY and SVGAGI. This CDR3 region has 14 residues. J was trimmed by 4 bases and V by 8 bases; bases with no gene match: 7. The CDR3 DNA is TGTGCCAGCGATGACAGGGGGCTCGGCACTGAAGCTTTCTTT. Its protein is CASDDRGLGTEAFF.

In nucleotides, the CDR3 is TGTGCCAGCAGCTTAGGTTCGGGGGAAGCTTTCTTT. Translated, it gives CASSLGSGEAFF. The V and J genes are TRBV7-9 and TRBJ1-1; D is uncertain. The length of the CDR3 is 12 residues. Germline lookup yields CDR1 SEHNR and CDR2 FQNEAQ (reference sequence). V was trimmed by 1 base and J by 8 bases, leaving 8 bases between them.

The V call is TRBV18, the J call TRBJ2-7, with 8 nucleotides matching TRBD1. The CDR3 loop spans 12 amino acids. Germline loops: CDR1 KGHSH, CDR2 LQKENI. The CDR3 sequence: CASSPGTGRVKV. As DNA, the CDR3 is TGTGCCAGCTCACCTGGGACAGGACGTGTAAAGGTC.

The chain couples TRBV9 to TRBJ1-1, with 8 bases that match TRBD1. CDR1 and CDR2 from the germline V gene are SGDLS and YYNGEE. Losses at the gene ends were 3 bases for V and 6 bases for J; bases not matched to a gene: 13. The CDR3 covers 16 residues. The CDR3 coding sequence is TGTGCCAGCAGCGGGGACAGGTGGTCGTCGGTCTCTGAAGCTTTCTTT. Amino acids: CASSGDRWSSVSEAFF. Based on the CDR3 plus reference TRBV9 and TRBJ1-1, the full variable domain is DSGVTQTPKHLITATGQRVTLRCSPRSGDLSVYWYQQSLDQGLQFLIQYYNGEERAKGNILERFSAQQFPDLHSELNLSSLELGDSALYFCASSGDRWSSVSEAFFGQGTRLTVV.

This chain links TRBV2 with TRBJ2-5; D call uncertain. The CDR3 extends over 12 amino acids. The V gene's germline CDR1 is SNHLY and CDR2 FYNNEI. The V and J ends lost 4 bases and 5 bases respectively, with 8 bases between them. The CDR3 DNA sequence: TGTGCCAGCAGTGTTGAGGAGGAGACCCAGTACTTC. The encoded protein is CASSVEEETQYF.

The chain links TRBV6-1 to TRBJ2-1; 9 bases are a match to TRBD2. The length of the CDR3 is 15 residues. Germline V gene sequence: CDR1 MNHNS, CDR2 SASEGT. The V and J ends lost 2 bases and 7 bases, in that order; junction bases with no gene match: 6. The CDR3 protein is CASSEFLAGRNEQFF. CDR3 nucleotide sequence: TGTGCCAGCAGTGAATTTCTAGCGGGGCGGAATGAGCAGTTCTTC.

The rearrangement joins TRBV7-9 to TRBJ2-1, with 16 bases lining up with TRBD2. CDR3 length equals 15 residues. Germline CDR1 reads SEHNR; CDR2 reads FQNEAQ (reference sequence). The V gene end was trimmed by 5 bases and the J gene end by 8 bases; junction bases not matched to a gene: 3. This chain's CDR3 is CASSPGLAGGHEQFF. CDR3 DNA: TGTGCCAGCAGCCCGGGACTAGCGGGGGGGCATGAGCAGTTCTTC.

The gene calls are TRBV6-1 and TRBJ2-7, with 11 bases matching TRBD2. The trim removed 0 bases at V and 2 bases at J, leaving 3 bases unmatched. CDR1 and CDR2 from the germline V gene are MNHNS and SASEGT. The CDR3 runs to 16 residues. The CDR3 reads CASSEALAGGAYEQYF. The CDR3 nucleotides are TGTGCCAGCAGTGAAGCTCTAGCGGGGGGCGCCTACGAGCAGTACTTC.

The J gene is TRBJ1-3, the V gene TRBV13; D possibly corresponds to TRBD1 (6 bases). The CDR3 consists of 13 residues. The V end lost 5 bases, the J end lost 7 bases, and 12 bases lay between the germline ends. CDR1 and CDR2 from the germline V gene are PRHDT and FYEKMQ (reference sequence). The CDR3 protein is CASSQQGGNTIYF. The CDR3 nucleotides read TGTGCCAGCAGCCAACAGGGTGGCAACACCATATATTTT.

The count of this clone is one. This rearrangement joins TRBV5-6 to TRBJ2-1, with D possibly TRBD2 on 6 matching bases. The CDR3 sequence is 14 residues long. CDR1 and CDR2 from the germline V gene are SGHDT and YYEEEE. The V and J ends lost 4 bases and 7 bases respectively, with 15 bases between them. CDR3 sequence reads: CASSPPGRGNEQFF. In DNA form, the CDR3 reads TGTGCCAGCAGCCCACCGGGACGGGGGAATGAGCAGTTCTTC.

The genes are TRBV2 and TRBJ2-2; tentatively, D is TRBD1 (6 bases). The CDR3 runs 15 residues. V was pared by 2 bases and J by 1 base, with 8 bases between. Germline V CDR1 and CDR2: SNHLY, FYNNEI. CDR3 sequence: CASSETGLNTGELFF. In DNA form, the CDR3 reads TGTGCCAGCAGTGAAACAGGGTTGAACACCGGGGAGCTGTTTTTT.

This chain connects TRBV5-4 to TRBJ2-2; 9 bases line up with TRBD1. This CDR3 region has 16 residues. The V gene end was trimmed by 3 bases and the J gene end by 5 bases; junction bases not matched to a gene: 8. Per the germline V gene, CDR1 is SGHNT and CDR2 is YYREEE (reference sequence). CDR3 coding DNA: TGTGCCAGCAGCTCCGTGGGGACAGGGACGACCGGGGAGCTGTTTTTT. This codes for CASSSVGTGTTGELFF.

With regard to this clone: Because the CDR3's place on the DNA is in doubt, the DNA is left out and the CDR3 is given as listed by TCRdb. This chain uses TRBV19 with TRBJ1-5; the table's D gene call, TRBD1, was not cross checked with the DNA. The length of the CDR3 is 14 amino acids, counting both ends. Germline lookup yields CDR1 LNHDA and CDR2 SQIVND (reference sequence). CDR3 region: CASTSGQGRGSQHF.

This chain uses TRBV5-1 with TRBJ1-1; 8 positions agree with TRBD1. The J segment lost 5 bases and the V segment lost 4 bases, leaving 10 bases of the junction unmatched. Germline-derived CDR1 and CDR2 are SGHRS and YFSETQ. This CDR3 spans 15 amino acids. As DNA, the CDR3 is TGCGCCAGCAGCGAGGAGACAGGGGCTGGGACTGAAGCTTTCTTT. Translation: CASSEETGAGTEAFF.

The V and J genes are TRBV9 and TRBJ2-1, with 14 bases identical to TRBD2. Germline-derived CDR1 and CDR2 are SGDLS and YYNGEE. V dropped 4 bases and J dropped 4; count of bases not matched to a gene: 7. The CDR3 has 17 residues. CDR3 coding DNA: TGTGCCAGCAGCCCCCGTTGGACTAGCGGGGGGTACAATGAGCAGTTCTTC. This codes for CASSPRWTSGGYNEQFF.

The J gene is TRBJ2-3, the V gene TRBV3-1 (or the pseudogene TRBV3-2); possibly TRBD2 for D (6 bases). The CDR3 covers 14 residues. Germline V lookup: CDR1 LGHDT, CDR2 YNNKEL (reference sequence). V lost 3 bases and J lost 6, with 13 bases in between. The CDR3 is CASSQWDSVDTQYF. CDR3 coding DNA: TGTGCCAGCAGCCAGTGGGACTCGGTGGATACGCAGTATTTT.

The chain is built from TRBV7-8 and TRBJ1-2, with D hard to call. V lost 4 bases, J lost 3 bases, and 15 bases lay in between. The CDR3 loop spans 15 amino acids. Germline values: CDR1 SGHVS, CDR2 FQNEAQ. The CDR3 DNA sequence: TGTGCCAGCAGCTCGGCCCCCGGGGTAGACTATGGCTACACCTTC. Encoded protein: CASSSAPGVDYGYTF.

The table lists this clone with a count of one. The chain recombines TRBV3-1 (or the pseudogene TRBV3-2) with TRBJ1-4; possible D gene TRBD1, 5 bases. Trimming removed 6 bases at V and 5 bases at J, with 16 bases between. The CDR3 consists of 15 residues. Per germline, CDR1 LGHDT and CDR2 YNNKEL (reference sequence). CDR3 amino acids: CASRASGASNEKLFF. In DNA, the CDR3 is TGTGCCAGCAGAGCCAGCGGGGCCAGCAATGAAAAACTGTTTTTT.

This sequence joins TRBV7-3 and TRBJ2-6, with 7 bases lining up with TRBD1. Germline assignment: CDR1 SGHTA and CDR2 FQGTGA. V trimming: 5 bases; J trimming: 0 bases; junction bases outside the gene matches: 10. The CDR3 consists of 18 residues. CDR3 in DNA: TGTGCCAGCAGCCCCTCGGGACAGCTTTTCTCTGGGGCCAACGTCCTGACTTTC. Translated, it gives CASSPSGQLFSGANVLTF.

The chain employs TRBV27 and TRBJ2-6; D ambiguous. This CDR3 region has 15 residues. The germline CDR1 and CDR2 sequences are MNHEY and SMNVEV (reference sequence). V was clipped by 2 bases and J by 0 bases, with 5 bases between them. The CDR3 reads CASSLRSSGANVLTF. CDR3 DNA sequence: TGTGCCAGCAGTTTACGTAGCTCTGGGGCCAACGTCCTGACTTTC.

The rearrangement joins TRBV4-1 to TRBJ2-4; TRBD1 aligns across 8 bases. Germline loops: CDR1 MGHRA, CDR2 YSYEKL. The CDR3 has 15 amino acids. Germline trimming cut 7 bases from V and 3 bases from J; bases unmatched to any gene: 8. CDR3 residues: CASNQGQGDKNIQYF. The CDR3 coding sequence is TGCGCCAGCAATCAAGGACAGGGAGACAAAAACATTCAGTACTTC.

V usage is TRBV27 and J usage is TRBJ1-1, with D perhaps TRBD1 (5 bases). This CDR3 is 16 amino acids long. V was trimmed by 5 bases and J by 0 bases, leaving 16 bases between them. Germline-derived CDR1 and CDR2 are MNHEY and SMNVEV (reference sequence). DNA of the CDR3: TGTGCCAGCAGTCGCGGGGGTAGGTCTATGAACACTGAAGCTTTCTTT. This codes for CASSRGGRSMNTEAFF.

Remarks on this clone: Other DNA sequences within the sample encode an identical CDR3. The chain joins TRBV5-1 to TRBJ2-2; TRBD1 matches 9 bases. There are 18 residues in the CDR3. Germline CDR1 and CDR2: SGHRS and YFSETQ. With 3 bases clipped from V and 2 bases from J, the junction kept 11 bases outside the gene matches. The CDR3 DNA reads TGCGCCAGCAGCTATTCTCCCCGGACAGGGGCCAACACCGGGGAGCTGTTTTTT. Translated: CASSYSPRTGANTGELFF.